This T cell receptor beta chain was identified during a study of shared clonotypes between healthy human individuals. The table lists this clone with a count of one. The germline gives CDR1 SGDLS, CDR2 YYNGEE. The CDR3 totals 15 residues. V was shortened by 3 bases and J by 0 bases, with 10 bases between the two germline ends. Naive-designated CD8 cells lacked CD45RO, were positively enriched for CCR7, and omitted terminally differentiated effector memory CD45RA+ cells. Healthy HIV-negative adults with no recent acute infections or vaccinations were recruited as donors. TCRdb's table, derived via immunoSEQ multiplex PCR, lists solely in-frame clones and lacks some. Here the sample spans more than 2 million clones, 93% being singletons.

The origin of this receptor is a man aged 18 to 30 in good health. Some clones in this sample may be carry-over from other donors' samples. The chain recombines TRBV9 with TRBJ2-1; D is unclear. Sequencing was carried out using naive CD8+ T cells from PBMCs. The CDR3, as DNA: TGTGCCAGCAGCGCCGGGTGGAGCTCCTACAATGAGCAGTTCTTC. This translates into CASSAGWSSYNEQFF.